The 29 T cell receptor beta chains below all came from one sample that was sequenced in a study of CD8 T cells in ankylosing spondylitis (dated by TCRdb to the late 2010s). The paper as a whole reports these results and caveats: A TCR beta motif of roughly 8 highly homologous amino acid variants appeared characteristic of blood from ankylosing spondylitis patients.

No cognate antigen is known for these TCRs. The library was prepared using 5' RACE. This sample was sequenced with an Illumina HiSeq 2500. TCRdb reworked the public reads: Q25 trimming with fastp, MiXCR clone assembly, productive beta chains retained. Each CDR3 protein gets just one entry, which takes the most common genes and DNA from the rows behind it. Recorded for this sample are under 850,000 distinct CDR3 sequences; about 20% of them occurred a single time. Of the sample, about 19% is held by the ten largest clones. The sample taken for sequencing was blood, either unsorted or a sorted T cell fraction (not recorded which). The source of these receptors is a male donor with ankylosing spondylitis.

In its sample, this clonotype was seen a few times. V usage is TRBV20-1 and J usage is TRBJ2-7; D might be TRBD1 (5 bases). V lost 0 bases and J lost 2, with 14 bases in between. Germline V gene data show CDR1 as DFQATT and CDR2 as SNEGSKA (reference sequence). The CDR3 extends over 15 amino acids. CDR3 loop: CSARDRAGSPYEQYF. The DNA for the CDR3 is TGCAGTGCTAGAGATAGGGCAGGGTCGCCCTACGAGCAGTACTTC.

This clonotype was seen only a few times. The rearrangement links TRBV5-1 to TRBJ2-7; a possible D gene is TRBD2 (5 bases). The V gene lost 2 bases and the J gene lost 7 bases, with 10 bases spanning the gap. Germline V CDR1 and CDR2: SGHRS, YFSETQ. This CDR3 contains 12 residues. The CDR3, as DNA: TGCGCCAGCAGCTTTTTGGGAGCGGAGCAGTACTTC. Encoded protein: CASSFLGAEQYF.

The chain couples TRBV12-3 or TRBV12-4 to TRBJ2-3; D is possibly TRBD1 (6 bases). This CDR3 region has 14 residues. Trimming pared 3 bases from V and 2 bases from J, leaving 9 bases between. The CDR3 nucleotides read TGTGCCAGCAGTTTCTCAGGGGTCACAGATACGCAGTATTTT. It codes for CASSFSGVTDTQYF.

The V gene is TRBV20-1, the J gene TRBJ2-4, with 7 positions matching TRBD1. The V gene's germline CDR1 is DFQATT and CDR2 SNEGSKA (reference sequence). The CDR3 sequence is 15 residues long. V lost 0 bases and J lost 6; bases outside the gene matches: 8. CDR3 region: CSARDARQGLNIQYF. The CDR3 coding sequence is TGCAGTGCTAGAGATGCCCGACAGGGTTTAAACATTCAGTACTTC.

This rearrangement joins TRBV27 to TRBJ1-1; TRBD1 might be the D (6 bases). Germline V CDR1 and CDR2: MNHEY, SMNVEV (reference sequence). This CDR3 has 15 residues. The V and J ends lost 5 bases and 1 base respectively, with 14 bases between them. The CDR3 region has the DNA TGTGCCAGCAGTCCGTTCGGAGGGGGGAACACTGAAGCTTTCTTT. Translation gives CASSPFGGGNTEAFF.

This chain links TRBV3-1 with TRBJ1-5; D call uncertain. CDR1 is LGHDT and CDR2 is YNNKEL in the germline V gene (reference sequence). V was shortened by 0 bases and J by 1 base, with 4 bases between the two germline ends. The CDR3 is 14 amino acids. CDR3 DNA: TGTGCCAGCAGCCAAGATCCAAGCAATCAGCCCCAGCATTTT. Encoded protein: CASSQDPSNQPQHF. Full variable domain (rest looked up from reference TRBV3-1 and TRBJ1-5): DTAVSQTPKYLVTQMGNDKSIKCEQNLGHDTMYWYKQDSKKFLKIMFSYNNKELIINETVPNRFSPKSPDKAHLNLHINSLELGDSAVYFCASSQDPSNQPQHFGDGTRLSIL.

In its sample, this clonotype was seen a few times. The V and J genes are TRBV5-1 and TRBJ2-5; 7 positions agree with TRBD2. The CDR3 is 16 residues long. Germline V gene lookup returns CDR1 SGHRS and CDR2 YFSETQ. V lost 2 bases to trimming and J lost 4 bases; unmatched junction nucleotides: 11. CDR3 nucleotides: TGCGCCAGCAGCTTTGGCGCCCGGGACTACCTAGAGACCCAGTACTTC. Protein: CASSFGARDYLETQYF.

This clonotype was counted a few times. The chain couples TRBV12-3 or TRBV12-4 to TRBJ2-4; TRBD2 matches 10 bases. Losses at the gene ends were 2 bases for V and 7 bases for J; bases not matched to a gene: 8. The CDR3 contains 16 residues. The CDR3: CASSLIAGGPLNIQYF. CDR3 DNA: TGTGCCAGCAGTTTAATAGCGGGAGGTCCCTTGAACATTCAGTACTTC.

This chain connects TRBV11-2 to TRBJ1-1, with D maybe TRBD1 (6 bases). This CDR3 comprises 14 residues. CDR1 and CDR2 from the germline V gene are SGHAT and FQNNGV. Trimming cost V 4 bases and J 3 bases, with 12 bases left between them. CDR3 loop: CASSSTGPDTEAFF. DNA of the CDR3: TGTGCCAGCAGCTCTACAGGGCCTGACACTGAAGCTTTCTTT.

This chain links TRBV7-3 with TRBJ2-3; no firm D call. The V end was cut by 0 bases, the J end by 3 bases, with 7 bases between. The CDR3 spans 14 residues. Germline V gives CDR1 SGHTA, CDR2 FQGTGA. This CDR3 is CASSLTAHTDTQYF. In DNA, the CDR3 is TGTGCCAGCAGCTTAACCGCGCATACAGATACGCAGTATTTT.

Only a few counts were recorded for this clonotype. This sequence joins TRBV15 and TRBJ1-1; D gene unclear. Trimming shortened V by 3 bases and J by 0 bases, and 5 bases separated the two germline ends. Germline CDR1 and CDR2: LNHNV and YYDKDF (reference sequence). The CDR3 sequence is 13 residues long. The DNA for the CDR3 is TGTGCCACCAGCAGCTACCTGAACACTGAAGCTTTCTTT. Protein sequence: CATSSYLNTEAFF. The full variable domain, with the rest looked up from reference TRBV15 and TRBJ1-1, is DAMVIQNPRYQVTQFGKPVTLSCSQTLNHNVMYWYQQKSSQAPKLLFHYYDKDFNNEADTPDNFQSRRPNTSFCFLDIRSPGLGDTAMYLCATSSYLNTEAFFGQGTRLTVV.

In its sample, this clonotype was seen a few times. The chain is built from TRBV15 and TRBJ2-1; 7 positions match TRBD2. The CDR3 runs 16 residues. With V trimmed by 0 bases and J by 8 bases, 10 bases remained unmatched. The germline V gene encodes CDR1 LNHNV and CDR2 YYDKDF (reference sequence). This CDR3 is CATSRDRTAGLHEQFF. CDR3 sequence (DNA): TGTGCCACCAGCAGAGATCGAACAGCGGGGCTGCATGAGCAGTTCTTC.

In this sample, this clonotype turned up a few times. V gene TRBV28 combines with J gene TRBJ1-6, with 7 bases lining up with TRBD1. Germline loops: CDR1 MDHEN, CDR2 SYDVKM. The J segment lost 5 bases and the V segment lost 5 bases, leaving 6 bases of the junction unmatched. CDR3 length: 15 residues. CDR3 nucleotide sequence: TGTGCCAGCAGTCCCTCGACAGGGAATAATTCACCCCTCCACTTT. This encodes CASSPSTGNNSPLHF. Filled out from reference TRBV28 and TRBJ1-6, the complete variable domain reads DVKVTQSSRYLVKRTGEKVFLECVQDMDHENMFWYRQDPGLGLRLIYFSYDVKMKEKGDIPEGYSVSREKKERFSLILESASTNQTSMYLCASSPSTGNNSPLHFGNGTRLTVT.

This chain joins TRBV7-6 and TRBJ2-5, with D perhaps being TRBD1 or TRBD2 (5 bases each). The ends were cut back, 5 bases at V and 2 bases at J, with 15 bases in the middle. Germline CDR1 reads SGHVS; CDR2 reads FNYEAQ. CDR3 length equals 15 residues. The CDR3 reads CASSTLRGSQETQYF. The CDR3 DNA is TGTGCCAGCAGCACGCTGAGGGGCAGTCAAGAGACCCAGTACTTC.

This clonotype was detected a few times. The genes are TRBV15 and TRBJ2-1; D possibly corresponds to TRBD2 (5 bases). V was cut by 7 bases and J by 0 bases, with 13 bases left in between. The CDR3 is made up of 15 amino acids. Germline CDR1 and CDR2: LNHNV and YYDKDF (reference sequence). The CDR3 sequence: CATKPPTSSYNEQFF. The DNA of the CDR3 is TGTGCCACCAAACCGCCTACTAGCTCCTACAATGAGCAGTTCTTC. The whole variable domain, remainder taken from reference TRBV15 and TRBJ2-1, is DAMVIQNPRYQVTQFGKPVTLSCSQTLNHNVMYWYQQKSSQAPKLLFHYYDKDFNNEADTPDNFQSRRPNTSFCFLDIRSPGLGDTAMYLCATKPPTSSYNEQFFGPGTRLTVL.

This clonotype appeared once. A much larger clone differs from this one at a single base, so this may be a read error. The CDR3 DNA is TGTGCCCTTATGAGGACTGAAGCTTTCTTT. Translating it yields CALMRTEAFF. The chain has TRBV6-4 and TRBJ1-1; D not certain. Germline V gene sequence: CDR1 MRHNA, CDR2 SNTAGT. V was clipped by 11 bases and J by 5 bases, with 9 bases between them. The CDR3 covers 10 residues.

This clonotype was counted between two and nine times. The gene calls are TRBV12-3 or TRBV12-4 and TRBJ1-1; D might be TRBD1 (6 bases). The CDR3 is 11 amino acids. V was clipped by 3 bases and J by 9 bases, with 8 bases between them. CDR3 amino acids: CASSFGTKAFF. CDR3 coding DNA: TGTGCCAGCAGTTTCGGGACAAAAGCTTTCTTT.

This clonotype was picked up many times. This chain uses TRBV4-3 with TRBJ1-1; D not resolved. The CDR3 contains 15 residues. The germline gives CDR1 LGHNA, CDR2 YSLEER. V lost 0 bases and J lost 1, with 9 bases in between. CDR3: CASSQEGYTNTEAFF. CDR3 nucleotide sequence: TGCGCCAGCAGCCAAGAAGGGTATACGAACACTGAAGCTTTCTTT.

The chain is built from TRBV6-1 and TRBJ1-1, with a possible D match to TRBD1 (5 bases). Trimming removed 6 bases from V and 5 bases from J, with 22 bases in between. Per germline, CDR1 MNHNS and CDR2 SASEGT. The CDR3 loop spans 16 amino acids. This CDR3 reads CASRRLVGGRRTEAFF. The CDR3 coding sequence is TGTGCCAGCAGGAGGCTGGTGGGGGGAAGAAGGACTGAAGCTTTCTTT.

The table lists this clonotype with a few counts. The rearrangement uses TRBV5-1 and TRBJ2-3, with 8 nucleotides matching TRBD1. Germline trimming cut 2 bases from V and 5 bases from J; bases unmatched to any gene: 7. From germline, CDR1 is SGHRS and CDR2 YFSETQ. The CDR3 length is 15 residues. The CDR3 region has the DNA TGCGCCAGCAGCTTCAGACAGGGGCTGGGAGATACGCAGTATTTT. Protein sequence: CASSFRQGLGDTQYF.

This clonotype was counted a few times. The chain recombines TRBV6-1 with TRBJ2-7; D is unclear. V shed 10 bases and J shed 0 bases, with 16 bases lying between them. Germline CDR1 reads MNHNS; CDR2 reads SASEGT. CDR3 length: 14 residues. The chain's CDR3 is CATSPPASSYEQYF. CDR3 in DNA: TGTGCCACCTCCCCGCCCGCTAGCTCCTACGAGCAGTACTTC.

The chain employs TRBV18 and TRBJ1-6; 11 bases are a match to TRBD1. The CDR3 extends over 19 amino acids. Germline V CDR1 and CDR2: KGHSH, LQKENI. V lost 9 bases and J lost 0; bases outside the gene matches: 13. Here the CDR3 reads CASSGTGTGGPSYNSPLHF. CDR3 in DNA: TGTGCCAGTTCCGGAACCGGGACAGGGGGACCCTCCTATAATTCACCCCTCCACTTT.

This sequence joins TRBV11-3 and TRBJ1-1; no clear D gene. Trimming shortened V by 5 bases and J by 3 bases, and 13 bases separated the two germline ends. The germline V gene encodes CDR1 SGHNT and CDR2 YENEEA. The CDR3 loop spans 14 amino acids. The CDR3 DNA follows: TGTGCCAGCAGCCCGCAGTGGGCGGACACTGAAGCTTTCTTT. It translates to CASSPQWADTEAFF.

The rearrangement uses TRBV3-1 and TRBJ2-7; D unresolved. This CDR3 has 14 residues. Trimming cost V 4 bases and J 2 bases, with 12 bases left between them. The germline V gene encodes CDR1 LGHDT and CDR2 YNNKEL (reference sequence). The CDR3 spells CASSPLTSPYEQYF. CDR3 bases: TGTGCCAGCAGCCCGCTAACTTCCCCCTACGAGCAGTACTTC.

This chain joins TRBV25-1 and TRBJ2-1; TRBD1 matches at 7 bases. V was clipped by 5 bases and J by 4 bases; unmatched bases: 8. CDR1 MGHDK and CDR2 SYGVNS come from the germline V gene. The CDR3 runs 15 residues. CDR3 in DNA: TGTGCCAGCAGTAACAGGGGTGGGGGTTACAATGAGCAGTTCTTC. It yields the protein CASSNRGGGYNEQFF. Full variable domain (remainder filled in from reference TRBV25-1 and TRBJ2-1): EADIYQTPRYLVIGTGKKITLECSQTMGHDKMYWYQQDPGMELHLIHYSYGVNSTEKGDLSSESTVSRIRTEHFPLTLESARPSHTSQYLCASSNRGGGYNEQFFGPGTRLTVL.

This clonotype was detected a few times. This chain joins TRBV12-3 or TRBV12-4 and TRBJ2-6; TRBD1 might be the D (6 bases). The CDR3 contains 15 residues. Trimming shortened V by 5 bases and J by 11 bases, and 19 bases separated the two germline ends. The chain's CDR3 is CASSLPGTIPYVLTF. The CDR3 DNA reads TGTGCCAGCAGTCTACCCGGGACAATCCCCTACGTCCTGACTTTC.

This chain links TRBV28 with TRBJ2-1, with 14 bases that match TRBD2. Losses at the gene ends were 7 bases for V and 6 bases for J; bases not matched to a gene: 5. From germline, CDR1 is MDHEN and CDR2 SYDVKM. The CDR3 loop spans 15 amino acids. The CDR3 protein is CASTRGTSGSNEQFF. The CDR3, as DNA: TGTGCCAGCACCCGAGGGACTAGCGGGAGCAATGAGCAGTTCTTC. The entire variable domain, with the rest obtained from reference TRBV28 and TRBJ2-1, is as follows: DVKVTQSSRYLVKRTGEKVFLECVQDMDHENMFWYRQDPGLGLRLIYFSYDVKMKEKGDIPEGYSVSREKKERFSLILESASTNQTSMYLCASTRGTSGSNEQFFGPGTRLTVL.

This clonotype was detected ten times or more. V is TRBV7-2 and J is TRBJ1-1; weak D call: TRBD1 (5 bases). Germline lookup yields CDR1 SGHTA and CDR2 FQGNSA. The V end was cut by 3 bases, the J end by 6 bases, with 17 bases between. CDR3 length: 15 amino acids. CDR3 amino acids: CASSFSGDRRAEAFF. As DNA, the CDR3 is TGTGCCAGCAGCTTTTCGGGGGATAGGAGGGCTGAAGCTTTCTTT.

The rearrangement uses TRBV27 and TRBJ1-2, with a possible D match to TRBD1 (5 bases). Trimming stripped 5 bases from V and 4 bases from J, with 17 bases between. CDR3 length: 15 residues. Germline V CDR1 and CDR2: MNHEY, SMNVEV (reference sequence). The CDR3 DNA follows: TGTGCCAGCAGTCCCCGGGGGGGGAGCAGCTATGGCTACACCTTC. Protein sequence: CASSPRGGSSYGYTF.